This passage covers 23 T cell receptor beta chains from one sample sequenced in a study. TCRdb reprocessed the 5' RACE reads via MiXCR and lists one record per CDR3 protein. The sample includes a few thousand distinct CDR3 sequences, roughly three fifths seen only once; the top ten take about 12%. The sequenced sample was naive CD4+ T cells sorted from blood. Documented subset: naive CD4+ T cells, CD4+CD45RA+CD25-. The source is a female donor with breast cancer.

The chain is built from TRBV20-1 and TRBJ2-3; D remains unclear. V lost 3 bases to trimming and J lost 2 bases, with 12 bases between them. The CDR3 totals 14 residues. Germline V CDR1 and CDR2: DFQATT, SNEGSKA (reference sequence). The CDR3 loop reads CSASAAEPTDTQYF. The DNA of the CDR3 is TGCAGTGCTAGCGCCGCCGAACCCACAGATACGCAGTATTTT.

As concerns this clonotype: At one boundary the junction diverges from the germline segment, which might be a read error. The rearrangement links TRBV7-9 to TRBJ2-3; 8 bases map to TRBD2. The CDR3 sequence is 14 residues long. The germline gives CDR1 SEHNR, CDR2 FQNEAQ (reference sequence). The CDR3: CASSLAGYQDTQYF. DNA for the CDR3: TGTGCCAGCAGCCTAGCGGGCTATCAAGATACGCAGTATTTT.

The chain uses TRBV6-5 and TRBJ1-5; no clear D. Per the germline V gene, CDR1 is MNHEY and CDR2 is SVGAGI. Trimming stripped 2 bases from V and 3 bases from J, with 11 bases between. CDR3 length: 15 residues. In nucleotides, the CDR3 is TGTGCCAGCAGTTACCAGGTCAGGCACAATCAGCCCCAGCATTTT. It is translated as CASSYQVRHNQPQHF.

The V gene is TRBV12-3 or TRBV12-4, the J gene TRBJ1-5, with 7 bases that match TRBD1. Unmatched junction bases numbered 6, after V lost 3 bases and J lost 7 bases. CDR3 length: 14 amino acids. Here the CDR3 DNA reads TGTGCCAGCAGTTTGGACAGGAGCGAGCAGCCCCAGCATTTT. It yields the protein CASSLDRSEQPQHF.

The V call is TRBV20-1, the J call TRBJ2-1, with 10 bases matching TRBD2. The germline V gene has CDR1 DFQATT and CDR2 SNEGSKA (reference sequence). V was clipped by 5 bases and J by 4 bases; unmatched bases: 5. This CDR3 is 14 amino acids long. CDR3 coding DNA: TGCAGTGCTGAAACTAGCGGGATTTACAATGAGCAGTTCTTC. Its protein product is CSAETSGIYNEQFF.

This clonotype occurred a few times. The chain combines TRBV12-3 or TRBV12-4 with TRBJ1-1, with 8 positions matching TRBD1. V lost 3 bases and J lost 1; bases outside the gene matches: 10. The CDR3 consists of 17 residues. The DNA of the CDR3 is TGTGCCAGCAGTTTGGCCGCCAGGGGGCGTAGGAACACTGAAGCTTTCTTT. Translated: CASSLAARGRRNTEAFF.

CDR3 nucleotides: TGTGCCAGCAGACCCATGGGGTCCGGGGAGCTGTTTTTT. Amino acid sequence: CASRPMGSGELFF. The rearrangement joins TRBV6-2 or TRBV6-3 to TRBJ2-2; D ambiguous. The CDR3 totals 13 residues. CDR1 and CDR2 (germline): MNHEY, SVGEGT. Trimming left V 6 bases short and J 6 bases short, with 11 bases between.

This clonotype was seen a handful of times. The V and J genes are TRBV4-1 and TRBJ1-5, with TRBD1 matching over 9 bases. In germline, CDR1 is MGHRA, CDR2 YSYEKL. V was pared by 0 bases and J by 7 bases, with 7 bases of the junction left unmatched. The CDR3 spans 16 residues. In DNA form, the CDR3 reads TGCGCCAGCAGCCAAGAAGGGACAGGGTTCGGCCAGCCCCAGCATTTT. Its protein is CASSQEGTGFGQPQHF.

The chain has TRBV19 and TRBJ2-7; D remains ambiguous. Germline V gives CDR1 LNHDA, CDR2 SQIVND (reference sequence). V was shortened by 4 bases and J by 2 bases, with 9 bases between the two germline ends. This CDR3 contains 13 residues. The CDR3 DNA is TGTGCCAGTAGTAAACCTGGGACCTACGAGCAGTACTTC. It yields the protein CASSKPGTYEQYF.

The rearrangement joins TRBV4-3 to TRBJ1-1; D is possibly TRBD1 (5 bases). The germline gives CDR1 LGHNA, CDR2 YSLEER. V dropped 3 bases and J dropped 11 bases, with 19 bases sitting between them. The CDR3 runs to 14 residues. CDR3 in DNA: TGCGCCAGCAGCCATTTCGAAACAGGAGTCGGGGCTTTCTTT. It translates to CASSHFETGVGAFF.

A word on this clonotype: The CDR3 does not close with the conserved phenylalanine or tryptophan, likely indicating a read error. V is TRBV20-1 and J is TRBJ2-1; D not resolved. CDR1 and CDR2 (germline): DFQATT, SNEGSKA (reference sequence). The CDR3 length is 13 residues. Trimming took off 0 bases at V and 8 bases at J, with 11 bases between the two ends. The CDR3 DNA sequence: TGCAGTGCTAGAGAAGGTAGGCGCGATGAGCAGTTCCTC. It translates to CSAREGRRDEQFL.

V is TRBV5-1 and J is TRBJ1-1; no clear D gene. The germline gives CDR1 SGHRS, CDR2 YFSETQ. The V end lost 4 bases, the J end lost 4 bases, and 23 bases lay between the germline ends. The CDR3 is made up of 17 amino acids. The CDR3 spells CASSAYPPESLGTEAFF. The CDR3 bases are TGCGCCAGCAGCGCCTACCCCCCCGAGAGCCTAGGCACTGAAGCTTTCTTT.

The chain employs TRBV11-2 and TRBJ2-5; D gene unclear. Germline V gene lookup returns CDR1 SGHAT and CDR2 FQNNGV. The CDR3 has 14 residues. The V and J ends lost 4 bases and 3 bases respectively, with 12 bases between them. The CDR3 loop is CASSSGPQKETQYF. CDR3 in DNA: TGTGCCAGCAGCTCCGGCCCCCAAAAAGAGACCCAGTACTTC.

This clonotype was counted once. The chain combines TRBV20-1 with TRBJ2-3; the D is unclear. The length of the CDR3 is 14 residues. CDR1 DFQATT and CDR2 SNEGSKA come from the germline V gene (reference sequence). V lost 0 bases and J lost 6, with 13 bases in between. CDR3 amino acids: CSARDQSRPDTQYF. The CDR3 coding sequence is TGCAGTGCTAGAGATCAATCTCGACCGGATACGCAGTATTTT.

V is TRBV7-2 and J is TRBJ2-7, with unresolved D. Trimming pared 5 bases from V and 0 bases from J, leaving 8 bases between. The CDR3 extends over 13 amino acids. Germline V gene sequence: CDR1 SGHTA, CDR2 FQGNSA. The CDR3: CASSLSTSYEQYF. The CDR3 DNA follows: TGTGCCAGCAGCCTAAGTACCTCCTACGAGCAGTACTTC.

In DNA form, the CDR3 reads TGTGCCAGCAGCCCGGAGATCGGACGCGAAAGCTACACCTTC. It specifies CASSPEIGRESYTF. This rearrangement joins TRBV3-1 to TRBJ1-2; D is unclear. Trimming stripped 4 bases from V and 9 bases from J, with 18 bases between. Germline-derived CDR1 and CDR2 are LGHDT and YNNKEL (reference sequence). The CDR3 totals 14 residues.

In regard to this clonotype: Compared with germline, one end of the junction differs, possibly owing to a read error. In DNA form, the CDR3 reads TGCGCCAGCACCCCTGCAGGGGGAGCGAACAATGAGCAGGTCTTC. It codes for CASTPAGGANNEQVF. The chain links TRBV5-1 to TRBJ2-1, with TRBD1 matching 7 bases. Looked up from germline, CDR1 is SGHRS and CDR2 is YFSETQ. The CDR3 sequence is 15 residues long.

The chain links TRBV20-1 to TRBJ1-3; the match to TRBD1 covers 7 bases. The CDR3 totals 15 residues. The V gene end was trimmed by 5 bases and the J gene end by 6 bases; junction bases not matched to a gene: 13. Germline V gene data show CDR1 as DFQATT and CDR2 as SNEGSKA (reference sequence). The CDR3 bases are TGCAGTGCTGGGGACAGTTCGGCCTCCCTAAACACCATATATTTT. It translates to CSAGDSSASLNTIYF.

This chain joins TRBV29-1 and TRBJ2-7; D call uncertain. Germline V lookup: CDR1 SQVTM, CDR2 ANQGSEA. CDR3 length: 13 residues. V was cut by 8 bases and J by 5 bases, with 19 bases left in between. CDR3 region: CSFCRTPGDEQYF. CDR3 sequence (DNA): TGCAGCTTCTGCCGGACCCCCGGCGACGAGCAGTACTTC.

Only a few counts were recorded for this clonotype. The chain is built from TRBV18 and TRBJ2-5, with a weak D call TRBD2 (5 bases). The CDR3 sequence is 13 residues long. V was trimmed by 2 bases and J by 3 bases, leaving 7 bases between them. Germline values: CDR1 KGHSH, CDR2 LQKENI. In DNA form, the CDR3 reads TGTGCCAGCTCACCAGTGCGGGAAGAGACCCAGTACTTC. Its translation is CASSPVREETQYF.

This clonotype was observed a handful of times. CDR3 in DNA: TGTGCCAGCAGTTATTCGCGGACGGGGGCCTACGAGCAGTACTTC. It is translated as CASSYSRTGAYEQYF. This chain connects TRBV6-2 or TRBV6-3 to TRBJ2-7; the D gene is possibly TRBD2 (6 bases). Trimming shortened V by 3 bases and J by 2 bases, and 14 bases separated the two germline ends. Germline values: CDR1 MNHEY, CDR2 SVGEGT. CDR3 length: 15 residues.

The chain has TRBV20-1 and TRBJ2-1; no firm D call. The CDR3 contains 12 residues. Per the germline V gene, CDR1 is DFQATT and CDR2 is SNEGSKA (reference sequence). Trimming left V 3 bases short and J 4 bases short, with 7 bases between. CDR3 amino acids: CSASPSYNEQFF. In nucleotides, the CDR3 is TGCAGTGCTAGTCCCTCGTACAATGAGCAGTTCTTC.

The J gene is TRBJ2-1, the V gene TRBV25-1; 9 nucleotides agree with TRBD2. CDR1 and CDR2 from the germline V gene are MGHDK and SYGVNS. The CDR3 consists of 17 residues. V dropped 3 bases and J dropped 5; count of bases not matched to a gene: 11. CDR3 DNA sequence: TGTGCCAGCAGTGACCAGGGACTAGCCGATTCGAACAATGAGCAGTTCTTC. This encodes CASSDQGLADSNNEQFF.